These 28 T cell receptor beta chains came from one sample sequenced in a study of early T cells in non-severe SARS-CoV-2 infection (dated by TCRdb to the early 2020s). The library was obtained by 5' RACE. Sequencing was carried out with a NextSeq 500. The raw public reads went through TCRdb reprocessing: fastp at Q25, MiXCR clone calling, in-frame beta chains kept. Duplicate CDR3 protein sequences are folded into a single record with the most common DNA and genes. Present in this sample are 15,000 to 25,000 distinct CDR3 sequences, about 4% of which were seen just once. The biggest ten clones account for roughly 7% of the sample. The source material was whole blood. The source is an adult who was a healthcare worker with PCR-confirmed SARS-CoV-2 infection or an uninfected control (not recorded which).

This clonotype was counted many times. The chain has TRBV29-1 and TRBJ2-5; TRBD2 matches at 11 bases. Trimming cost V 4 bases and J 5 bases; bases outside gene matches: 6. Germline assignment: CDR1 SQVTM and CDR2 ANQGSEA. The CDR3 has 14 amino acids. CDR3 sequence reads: CSVALAGGAETQYF. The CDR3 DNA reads TGCAGCGTTGCCCTAGCGGGGGGAGCGGAGACCCAGTACTTC.

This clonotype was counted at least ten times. The DNA of the CDR3 is TGTGCCAGCAGGGACGGACCCTACGAGCAGTACTTC. Translation gives CASRDGPYEQYF. The gene calls are TRBV6-5 and TRBJ2-7; D remains unclear. Per germline, CDR1 MNHEY and CDR2 SVGAGI. Trimming left V 6 bases short and J 2 bases short, with 8 bases between. This CDR3 is 12 amino acids long.

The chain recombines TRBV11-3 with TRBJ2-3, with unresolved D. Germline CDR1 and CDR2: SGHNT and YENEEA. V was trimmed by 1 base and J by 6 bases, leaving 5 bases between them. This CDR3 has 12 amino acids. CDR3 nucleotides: TGTGCCAGCAGCTTAGTTCCGGATACGCAGTATTTT. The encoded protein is CASSLVPDTQYF. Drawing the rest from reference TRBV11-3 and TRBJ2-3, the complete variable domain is EAGVVQSPRYKIIEKKQPVAFWCNPISGHNTLYWYLQNLGQGPELLIRYENEEAVDDSQLPKDRFSAERLKGVDSTLKIQPAELGDSAVYLCASSLVPDTQYFGPGTRLTVL.

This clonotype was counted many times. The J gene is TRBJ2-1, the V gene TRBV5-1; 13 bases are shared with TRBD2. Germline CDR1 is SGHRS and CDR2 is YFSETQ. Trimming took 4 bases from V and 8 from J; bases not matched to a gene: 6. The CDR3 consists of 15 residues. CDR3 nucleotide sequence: TGCGCCAGCAGCCCATCGACTAGCGGGGGGCATGAGCAGTTCTTC. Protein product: CASSPSTSGGHEQFF.

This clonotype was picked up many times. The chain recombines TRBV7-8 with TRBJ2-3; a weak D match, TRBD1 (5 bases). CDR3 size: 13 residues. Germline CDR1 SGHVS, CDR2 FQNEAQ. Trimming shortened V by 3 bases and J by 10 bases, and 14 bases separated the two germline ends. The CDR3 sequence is CASSFTGGQAQYF. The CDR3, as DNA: TGTGCCAGCAGCTTCACAGGTGGTCAAGCGCAGTATTTT.

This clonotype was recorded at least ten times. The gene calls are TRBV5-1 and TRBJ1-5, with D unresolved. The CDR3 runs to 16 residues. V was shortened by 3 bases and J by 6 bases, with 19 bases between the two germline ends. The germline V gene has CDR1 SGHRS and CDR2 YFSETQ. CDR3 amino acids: CASSSGAGSDGQPQHF. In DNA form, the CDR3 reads TGCGCCAGCAGCTCTGGTGCGGGGAGTGACGGTCAGCCCCAGCATTTT.

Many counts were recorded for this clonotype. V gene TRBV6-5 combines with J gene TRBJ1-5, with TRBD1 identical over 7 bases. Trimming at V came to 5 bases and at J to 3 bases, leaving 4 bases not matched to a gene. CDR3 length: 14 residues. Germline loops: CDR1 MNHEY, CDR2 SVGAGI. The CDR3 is CASSPGQTNQPQHF. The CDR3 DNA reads TGTGCCAGCAGTCCGGGACAGACCAATCAGCCCCAGCATTTT.

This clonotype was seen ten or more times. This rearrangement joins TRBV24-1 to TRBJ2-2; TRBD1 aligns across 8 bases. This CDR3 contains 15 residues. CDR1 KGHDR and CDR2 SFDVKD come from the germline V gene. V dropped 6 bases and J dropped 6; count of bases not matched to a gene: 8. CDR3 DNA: TGTGCCACCAGTCCCGCGACAGGGGTGCCCGGGGAGCTGTTTTTT. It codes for CATSPATGVPGELFF.

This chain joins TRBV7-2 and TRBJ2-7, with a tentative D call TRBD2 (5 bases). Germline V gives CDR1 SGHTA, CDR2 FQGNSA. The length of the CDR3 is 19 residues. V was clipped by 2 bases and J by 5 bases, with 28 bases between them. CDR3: CASSLRAVREVSKDHEQYF. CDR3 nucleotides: TGTGCCAGCAGCTTAAGGGCAGTACGGGAAGTTAGTAAGGACCACGAGCAGTACTTC.

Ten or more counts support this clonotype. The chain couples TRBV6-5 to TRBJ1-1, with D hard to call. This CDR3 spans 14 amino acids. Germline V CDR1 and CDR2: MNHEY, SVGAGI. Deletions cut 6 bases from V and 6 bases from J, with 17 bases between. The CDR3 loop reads CASRLPGDLAEAFF. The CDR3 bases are TGTGCCAGCAGACTACCAGGAGATTTGGCTGAAGCTTTCTTT.

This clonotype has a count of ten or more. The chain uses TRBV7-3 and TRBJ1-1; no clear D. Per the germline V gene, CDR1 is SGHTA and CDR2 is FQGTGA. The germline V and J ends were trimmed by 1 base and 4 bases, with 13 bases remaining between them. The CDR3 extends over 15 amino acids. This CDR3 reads CASSLSRADVTEAFF. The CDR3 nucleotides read TGTGCCAGCAGCTTAAGTCGGGCGGACGTCACTGAAGCTTTCTTT.

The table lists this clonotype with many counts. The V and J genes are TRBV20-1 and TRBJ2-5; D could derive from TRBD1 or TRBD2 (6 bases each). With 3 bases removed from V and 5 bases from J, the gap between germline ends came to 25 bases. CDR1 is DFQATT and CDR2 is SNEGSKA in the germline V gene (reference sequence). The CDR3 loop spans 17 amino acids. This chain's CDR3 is CSARPLKGGAIWETQYF. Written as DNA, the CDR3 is TGCAGTGCTAGGCCCCTAAAGGGGGGCGCGATATGGGAGACCCAGTACTTC.

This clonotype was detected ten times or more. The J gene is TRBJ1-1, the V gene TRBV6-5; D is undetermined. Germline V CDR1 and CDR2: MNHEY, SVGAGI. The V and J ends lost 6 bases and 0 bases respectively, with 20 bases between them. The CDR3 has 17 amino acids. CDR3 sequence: CASSESRPVGVNTEAFF. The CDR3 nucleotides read TGTGCCAGCAGCGAGTCCCGGCCCGTCGGGGTGAACACTGAAGCTTTCTTT.

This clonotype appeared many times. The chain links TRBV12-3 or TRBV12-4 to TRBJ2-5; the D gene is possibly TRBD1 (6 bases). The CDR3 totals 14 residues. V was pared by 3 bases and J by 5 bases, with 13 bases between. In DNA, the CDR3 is TGTGCCAGCAGTTTTACAGGGTTCGGGGAGACCCAGTACTTC. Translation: CASSFTGFGETQYF.

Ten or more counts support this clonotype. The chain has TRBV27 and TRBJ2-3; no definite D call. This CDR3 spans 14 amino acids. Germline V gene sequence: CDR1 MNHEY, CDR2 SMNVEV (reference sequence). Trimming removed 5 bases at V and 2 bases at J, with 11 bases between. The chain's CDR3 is CASSVSGSTDTQYF. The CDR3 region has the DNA TGTGCCAGCAGTGTTTCCGGGTCCACAGATACGCAGTATTTT.

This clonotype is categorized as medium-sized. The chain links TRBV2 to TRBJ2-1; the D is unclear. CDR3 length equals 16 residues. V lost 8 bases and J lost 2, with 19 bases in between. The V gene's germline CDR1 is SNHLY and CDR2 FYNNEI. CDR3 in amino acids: CASLKTRSTPYNEQFF. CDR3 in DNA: TGTGCCAGCCTTAAGACGAGATCTACTCCCTACAATGAGCAGTTCTTC. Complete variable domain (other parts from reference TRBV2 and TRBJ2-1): EPEVTQTPSHQVTQMGQEVILRCVPISNHLYFYWYRQILGQKVEFLVSFYNNEISEKSEIFDDQFSVERPDGSNFTLKIRSTKLEDSAMYFCASLKTRSTPYNEQFFGPGTRLTVL.

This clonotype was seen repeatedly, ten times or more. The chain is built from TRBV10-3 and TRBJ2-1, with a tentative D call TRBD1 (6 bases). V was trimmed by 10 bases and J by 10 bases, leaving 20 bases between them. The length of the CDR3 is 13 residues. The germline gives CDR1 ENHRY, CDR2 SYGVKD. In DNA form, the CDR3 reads TGTGCCACCTCGGAATACAGGGCTCGGGAGCAGTTCTTC. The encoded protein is CATSEYRAREQFF.

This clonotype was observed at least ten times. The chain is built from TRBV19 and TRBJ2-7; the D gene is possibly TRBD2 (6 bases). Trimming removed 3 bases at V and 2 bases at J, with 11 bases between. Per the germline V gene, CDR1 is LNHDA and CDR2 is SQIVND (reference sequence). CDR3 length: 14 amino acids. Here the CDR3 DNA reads TGTGCCAGTAGTATGGCGGCGGGGACCTACGAGCAGTACTTC. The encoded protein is CASSMAAGTYEQYF.

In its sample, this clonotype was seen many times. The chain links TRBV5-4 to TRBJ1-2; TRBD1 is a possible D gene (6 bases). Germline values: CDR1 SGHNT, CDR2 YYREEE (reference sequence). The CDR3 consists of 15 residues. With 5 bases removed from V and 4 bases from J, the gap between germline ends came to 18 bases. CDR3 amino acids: CASRLQGRRGYGYTF. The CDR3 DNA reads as TGTGCCAGCAGACTACAGGGCCGCCGGGGCTATGGCTACACCTTC.

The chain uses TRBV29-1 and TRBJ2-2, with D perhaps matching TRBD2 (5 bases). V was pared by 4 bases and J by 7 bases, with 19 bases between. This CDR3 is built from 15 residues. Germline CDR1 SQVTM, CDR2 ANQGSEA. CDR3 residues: CSVALASWAGGELFF. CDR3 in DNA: TGCAGCGTTGCCTTGGCTAGCTGGGCGGGCGGGGAGCTGTTTTTT.

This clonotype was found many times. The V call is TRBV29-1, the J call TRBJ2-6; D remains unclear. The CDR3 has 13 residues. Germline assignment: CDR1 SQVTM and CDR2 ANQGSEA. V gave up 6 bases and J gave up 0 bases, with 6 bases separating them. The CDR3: CSVSGSGANVLTF. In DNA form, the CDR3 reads TGCAGCGTCTCCGGCTCTGGGGCCAACGTCCTGACTTTC. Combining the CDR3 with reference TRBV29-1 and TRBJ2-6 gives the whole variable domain SAVISQKPSRDICQRGTSLTIQCQVDSQVTMMFWYRQQPGQSLTLIATANQGSEATYESGFVIDKFPISRPNLTFSTLTVSNMSPEDSSIYLCSVSGSGANVLTFGAGSRLTVL.

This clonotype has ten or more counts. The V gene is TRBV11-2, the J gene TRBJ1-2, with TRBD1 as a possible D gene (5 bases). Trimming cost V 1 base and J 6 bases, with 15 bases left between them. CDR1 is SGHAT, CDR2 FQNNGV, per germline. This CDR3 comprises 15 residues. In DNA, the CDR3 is TGTGCCAGCAGCTTAGCTAATGACAGAGGACATGGCTACACCTTC. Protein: CASSLANDRGHGYTF.

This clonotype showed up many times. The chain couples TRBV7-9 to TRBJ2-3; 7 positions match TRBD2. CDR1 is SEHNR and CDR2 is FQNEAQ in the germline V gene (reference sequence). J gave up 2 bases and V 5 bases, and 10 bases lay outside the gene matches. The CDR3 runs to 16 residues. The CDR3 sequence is CASSAISGVVTDTQYF. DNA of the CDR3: TGTGCCAGCAGCGCCATAAGCGGGGTTGTCACAGATACGCAGTATTTT.

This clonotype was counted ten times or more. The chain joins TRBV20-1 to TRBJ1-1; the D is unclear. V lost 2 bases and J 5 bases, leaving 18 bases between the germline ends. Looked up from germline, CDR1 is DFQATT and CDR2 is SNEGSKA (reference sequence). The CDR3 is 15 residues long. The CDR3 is CSARPPRAVNTEAFF. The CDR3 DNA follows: TGCAGTGCTAGACCCCCTCGGGCAGTTAATACTGAAGCTTTCTTT.

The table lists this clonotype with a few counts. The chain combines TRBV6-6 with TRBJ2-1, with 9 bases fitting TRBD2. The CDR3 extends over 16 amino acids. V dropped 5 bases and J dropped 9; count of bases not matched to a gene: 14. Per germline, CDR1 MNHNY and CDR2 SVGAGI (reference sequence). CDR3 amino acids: CASSPPSAGGHGEQFF. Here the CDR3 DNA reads TGTGCCAGCAGTCCCCCTTCGGCGGGGGGGCACGGTGAGCAGTTCTTC.

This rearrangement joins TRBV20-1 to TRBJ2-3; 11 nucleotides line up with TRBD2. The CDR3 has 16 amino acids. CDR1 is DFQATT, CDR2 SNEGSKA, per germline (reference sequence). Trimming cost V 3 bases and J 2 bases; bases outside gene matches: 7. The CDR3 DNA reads TGCAGTGCTAGCCTTATAGCGGGGGGGTCCACAGATACGCAGTATTTT. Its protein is CSASLIAGGSTDTQYF.

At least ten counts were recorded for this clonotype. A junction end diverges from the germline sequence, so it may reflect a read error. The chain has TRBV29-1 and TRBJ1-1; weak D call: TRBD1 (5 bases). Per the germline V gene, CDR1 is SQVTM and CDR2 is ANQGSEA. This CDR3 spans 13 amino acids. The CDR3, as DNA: TGCAGCGTTGGGGACCCGGCGGGCACTGAAGCCTTCTTT. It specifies CSVGDPAGTEAFF.

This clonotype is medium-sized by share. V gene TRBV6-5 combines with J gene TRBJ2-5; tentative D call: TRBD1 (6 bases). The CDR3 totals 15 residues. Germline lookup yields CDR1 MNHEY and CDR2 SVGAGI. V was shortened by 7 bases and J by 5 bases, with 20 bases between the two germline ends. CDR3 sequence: CASKGLLGGGETQYF. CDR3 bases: TGTGCCAGCAAAGGCTTGCTTGGGGGCGGGGAGACCCAGTACTTC.